Following are 32 T cell receptor beta chains from one sample sequenced in a study of T cell responses to AZD1222 COVID-19 vaccine. Data came from immunoSEQ multiplex PCR; TCRdb stores just in-frame clones and leaves some out. The data contain about 120,000 clones, approximately 92% of them singletons. The sample here was peripheral blood, taken on day 0 of AZD1222 vaccination. These receptor sequences come from an adult in good health.

V usage is TRBV28 and J usage is TRBJ2-1; TRBD2 aligns across 13 bases. The CDR3 contains 16 residues. The V segment lost 6 bases and the J segment 6 bases; nucleotides outside the gene matches: 8. Germline lookup yields CDR1 MDHEN and CDR2 SYDVKM. The CDR3 nucleotides read TGTGCCAGCAGGGGACTAGCGGGGACCTTATTCAATGAGCAGTTCTTC. It yields the protein CASRGLAGTLFNEQFF. The full variable domain, its missing parts supplied by reference TRBV28 and TRBJ2-1, is DVKVTQSSRYLVKRTGEKVFLECVQDMDHENMFWYRQDPGLGLRLIYFSYDVKMKEKGDIPEGYSVSREKKERFSLILESASTNQTSMYLCASRGLAGTLFNEQFFGPGTRLTVL.

This clone was seen just once. The rearrangement uses TRBV7-2 and TRBJ1-1, with D tentatively TRBD1 (5 bases). The CDR3 spans 12 residues. The V and J ends lost 1 base and 8 bases respectively, with 8 bases between them. From germline, CDR1 is SGHTA and CDR2 FQGNSA. This chain's CDR3 is CASSLDRSEAFF. DNA of the CDR3: TGTGCCAGCAGCTTAGACAGGAGCGAAGCTTTCTTT.

This chain joins TRBV28 and TRBJ2-7, with 8 bases matching TRBD1. Looked up from germline, CDR1 is MDHEN and CDR2 is SYDVKM. V trimming: 7 bases; J trimming: 2 bases; junction bases outside the gene matches: 10. The CDR3 is 15 residues long. The CDR3 nucleotides are TGTGCCAGCACTACCCGGTGGGGACAGGCCTACGAGCAGTACTTC. Its protein is CASTTRWGQAYEQYF.

The chain couples TRBV5-4 to TRBJ1-3; D perhaps matches TRBD1 (5 bases). The V gene lost 3 bases and the J gene lost 4 bases, with 11 bases spanning the gap. The CDR3 contains 14 residues. Germline V gives CDR1 SGHNT, CDR2 YYREEE (reference sequence). The CDR3 DNA follows: TGTGCCAGCAGCTACGGGACGGCCGGAAACACCATATATTTT. Its translation is CASSYGTAGNTIYF.

V gene TRBV28 combines with J gene TRBJ1-2; 8 bases fit TRBD1. Germline V gives CDR1 MDHEN, CDR2 SYDVKM. V dropped 2 bases and J dropped 8; count of bases not matched to a gene: 7. This CDR3 spans 14 amino acids. Written as DNA, the CDR3 is TGTGCCAGCAGTTTACCGGACAGGGTAGAAGGCTACACCTTC. This gives the protein CASSLPDRVEGYTF.

This clone has only one observation. The chain couples TRBV7-2 to TRBJ1-5; TRBD1 is a possible D gene (5 bases). The CDR3 runs 13 residues. Germline CDR1 SGHTA, CDR2 FQGNSA. V shed 2 bases and J shed 9 bases, with 11 bases lying between them. The CDR3 here is CASSLPTGRPQHF. In DNA, the CDR3 is TGTGCCAGCAGCTTACCCACGGGGCGGCCCCAGCATTTT.

This clone was recorded once. The chain carries TRBV5-6 and TRBJ2-7; D tentatively fits TRBD1 or TRBD2 (5 bases each). Germline V gene data show CDR1 as SGHDT and CDR2 as YYEEEE. The V and J ends lost 3 bases and 3 bases respectively, with 16 bases between them. The CDR3 is 15 amino acids. This chain's CDR3 is CASSSGAGSSYEQYF. CDR3 DNA: TGTGCCAGCAGCTCCGGGGCAGGATCCAGCTACGAGCAGTACTTC.

The chain carries TRBV4-1 and TRBJ2-7; maybe TRBD1 (7 bases). Germline lookup yields CDR1 MGHRA and CDR2 YSYEKL. The CDR3 loop spans 15 amino acids. The V end was cut by 1 base, the J end by 2 bases, with 12 bases between. The CDR3 sequence is CASSQGQGGTYEQYF. The DNA for the CDR3 is TGCGCCAGCAGCCAAGGACAGGGCGGGACCTACGAGCAGTACTTC.

The chain recombines TRBV19 with TRBJ2-6, with unresolved D. The CDR3 runs to 13 residues. With 9 bases removed from V and 4 bases from J, the gap between germline ends came to 10 bases. Per germline, CDR1 LNHDA and CDR2 SQIVND (reference sequence). The CDR3, as DNA: TGTGCCAGCACCTTATCCGGGGCCAACGTCCTGACTTTC. Protein sequence: CASTLSGANVLTF.

The chain uses TRBV21-1 and TRBJ1-2; the D call of TRBD1 is as the table states it, not checked on the DNA. TRBV21-1 is labeled a pseudogene. The CDR3 has 18 residues. This CDR3 is CASSKVESDRGPNYGYTF. CDR3 bases: TGTGCCAGCAGCAAAGTGGAATCTGACAGGGGGCCGAACTATGGCTACACCTTC.

This clone occurred once. CDR3 protein: CASSLTGQENSPLHF. The CDR3 nucleotides are TGTGCCAGCAGCTTAACGGGACAGGAGAATTCACCCCTCCACTTT. The chain carries TRBV5-8 and TRBJ1-6, with TRBD1 identical over 8 bases. Germline assignment: CDR1 SGHTS and CDR2 YDEGEE. The ends lost 2 bases at V and 7 bases at J; junction bases unmatched: 5. CDR3 size: 15 residues. The whole variable domain, remainder taken from reference TRBV5-8 and TRBJ1-6, is EAGVTQSPTHLIKTRGQQATLRCSPISGHTSVYWYQQALGLGLQFLLWYDEGEERNRGNFPPRFSGRQFPNYSSELNVNALELEDSALYLCASSLTGQENSPLHFGNGTRLTVT.

The rearrangement uses TRBV7-9 and TRBJ1-4; D not resolved. CDR1 SEHNR and CDR2 FQNEAQ come from the germline V gene (reference sequence). This CDR3 has 14 amino acids. The V end lost 6 bases, the J end lost 8 bases, and 16 bases lay between the germline ends. CDR3 nucleotides: TGTGCCAGCAGACTGAGTGCGGAACAAGAAAAACTGTTTTTT. As protein: CASRLSAEQEKLFF.

The chain joins TRBV28 to TRBJ2-3; 11 positions agree with TRBD2. CDR1 and CDR2 (germline): MDHEN, SYDVKM. The ends lost 7 bases at V and 6 bases at J; junction bases unmatched: 12. The CDR3 has 16 residues. This CDR3 is CASTLATSGGSDTQYF. The CDR3 DNA follows: TGTGCCAGCACTCTAGCTACTAGCGGGGGTTCGGATACGCAGTATTTT.

Only one count was recorded for this clone. A read error may produce the germline difference seen at one junction end. CDR3 DNA sequence: TGTGCCGGCAGCGGGACAGGGGGATCAGATACGCAGTATTTT. Residues: CAGSGTGGSDTQYF. The chain joins TRBV7-2 to TRBJ2-3, with 11 bases identical to TRBD1. CDR3 length: 14 amino acids. Germline CDR1 SGHTA, CDR2 FQGNSA.

The gene calls are TRBV6-5 and TRBJ1-6, with TRBD1 matching over 7 bases. The CDR3 consists of 14 residues. V trimming: 5 bases; J trimming: 7 bases; junction bases outside the gene matches: 5. From germline, CDR1 is MNHEY and CDR2 SVGAGI. Written as DNA, the CDR3 is TGTGCCAGCAGTAACAGGGGCGAGAATTCACCCCTCCACTTT. It codes for CASSNRGENSPLHF.

The genes are TRBV9 and TRBJ1-3; D not resolved. Per germline, CDR1 SGDLS and CDR2 YYNGEE. Trimming removed 0 bases at V and 0 bases at J, with 10 bases between. This CDR3 region has 16 residues. The CDR3 spells CASSVEGLFSGNTIYF. CDR3 sequence (DNA): TGTGCCAGCAGCGTAGAAGGCCTATTCTCTGGAAACACCATATATTTT. The whole variable domain, filled in from reference TRBV9 and TRBJ1-3, reads DSGVTQTPKHLITATGQRVTLRCSPRSGDLSVYWYQQSLDQGLQFLIQYYNGEERAKGNILERFSAQQFPDLHSELNLSSLELGDSALYFCASSVEGLFSGNTIYFGEGSWLTVV.

The chain links TRBV7-2 to TRBJ1-1, with D possibly being TRBD1 (6 bases). CDR3 size: 14 residues. The germline V gene has CDR1 SGHTA and CDR2 FQGNSA. V was shortened by 2 bases and J by 7 bases, with 14 bases between the two germline ends. The DNA of the CDR3 is TGTGCCAGCAGCTTATCTCGGGGGGCGAATGAAGCTTTCTTT. This encodes CASSLSRGANEAFF.

V is TRBV6-1 and J is TRBJ2-6; D gene unclear. The CDR3 length is 15 residues. Germline-derived CDR1 and CDR2 are MNHNS and SASEGT. Deletions cut 1 base from V and 0 bases from J, with 4 bases between. The CDR3 nucleotides read TGTGCCAGCAGTGAAGGGTACTCTGGGGCCAACGTCCTGACTTTC. Translation: CASSEGYSGANVLTF.

V gene TRBV18 combines with J gene TRBJ1-2, with 9 bases identical to TRBD1. The CDR3 is 16 residues long. Germline lookup yields CDR1 KGHSH and CDR2 LQKENI. Trimming at V came to 3 bases and at J to 3 bases, leaving 8 bases not matched to a gene. This CDR3 is CASSPVPGQGYYGYTF. The CDR3 bases are TGTGCCAGCTCACCCGTCCCGGGACAGGGATACTATGGCTACACCTTC. The full variable domain, its missing parts supplied by reference TRBV18 and TRBJ1-2, is NAGVMQNPRHLVRRRGQEARLRCSPMKGHSHVYWYRQLPEEGLKFMVYLQKENIIDESGMPKERFSAEFPKEGPSILRIQQVVRGDSAAYFCASSPVPGQGYYGYTFGSGTRLTVV.

This sequence joins TRBV29-1 and TRBJ1-1; possibly TRBD1 for D (6 bases). V lost 5 bases and J 0 bases, leaving 10 bases between the germline ends. Germline-derived CDR1 and CDR2 are SQVTM and ANQGSEA. This CDR3 is built from 13 residues. The CDR3 loop is CSVQGRMNTEAFF. The CDR3 nucleotides read TGCAGCGTTCAGGGGAGGATGAACACTGAAGCTTTCTTT.

J is TRBJ2-2 and V is TRBV5-6; 7 bases fit TRBD1. Germline V lookup: CDR1 SGHDT, CDR2 YYEEEE. V trimming: 3 bases; J trimming: 1 base; junction bases outside the gene matches: 0. CDR3 size: 14 residues. CDR3 DNA: TGTGCCAGCAGCTACAGGGGGAACACCGGGGAGCTGTTTTTT. This encodes CASSYRGNTGELFF.

This chain uses TRBV19 with TRBJ1-5; no clear D gene. Between the trimmed V and J ends, which lost 7 bases and 4 bases, there was a span of 17 bases. This CDR3 is 15 amino acids long. CDR1 LNHDA and CDR2 SQIVND come from the germline V gene (reference sequence). CDR3 region: CASTLGRIGNQPQHF. The CDR3 nucleotides read TGTGCCAGTACCCTCGGGAGAATAGGTAATCAGCCCCAGCATTTT.

The V gene is TRBV7-6, the J gene TRBJ2-1; TRBD2 matches 7 bases. The length of the CDR3 is 16 residues. Per germline, CDR1 SGHVS and CDR2 FNYEAQ. V trimming: 1 base; J trimming: 0 bases; junction bases outside the gene matches: 3. CDR3 coding DNA: TGTGCCAGCAGCTTAGGGGGGGAGGGCTCCTACAATGAGCAGTTCTTC. This gives the protein CASSLGGEGSYNEQFF.

The chain recombines TRBV10-3 with TRBJ2-1; D is unclear. The ends were cut back, 6 bases at V and 5 bases at J, with 11 bases in the middle. Germline loops: CDR1 ENHRY, CDR2 SYGVKD. This CDR3 has 13 residues. The DNA for the CDR3 is TGTGCCATCAGCCCGAGGAGTGACAATGAGCAGTTCTTC. Translating gives CAISPRSDNEQFF.

This chain connects TRBV12-5 to TRBJ1-3; D uncertain. The germline V gene encodes CDR1 LGHNT and CDR2 FRNRAP. The CDR3 runs 13 residues. Trimming removed 7 bases at V and 10 bases at J, with 17 bases between. CDR3 residues: CASVPLPEVTIYF. Written as DNA, the CDR3 is TGTGCTAGTGTTCCCCTCCCAGAAGTAACCATATATTTT.

This chain connects TRBV6-5 to TRBJ1-5; TRBD1 aligns across 7 bases. The CDR3 contains 15 residues. Germline CDR1 MNHEY, CDR2 SVGAGI. V was pared by 6 bases and J by 7 bases, with 12 bases of the junction left unmatched. This chain's CDR3 is CASRDTGAMRQPQHF. The CDR3 coding sequence is TGTGCCAGCAGGGACACAGGGGCGATGAGACAGCCCCAGCATTTT.

The chain uses TRBV7-2 and TRBJ2-2; D not resolved. Germline CDR1 and CDR2: SGHTA and FQGNSA. CDR3 length: 14 amino acids. The V gene lost 3 bases and the J gene lost 5 bases, with 10 bases spanning the gap. In DNA form, the CDR3 reads TGTGCCAGCAGCTTGGAACAAAGGACCGGGGAGCTGTTTTTT. Residues: CASSLEQRTGELFF.

V and J are TRBV9 and TRBJ2-3, with a tentative D call TRBD2 (6 bases). The germline V and J ends were trimmed by 4 bases and 3 bases, with 12 bases remaining between them. CDR3 length: 14 amino acids. Germline V gene data show CDR1 as SGDLS and CDR2 as YYNGEE. DNA for the CDR3: TGTGCCAGCAGCCTACTGGGGGGTACAGATACGCAGTATTTT. Its translation is CASSLLGGTDTQYF. The entire variable domain, with the rest obtained from reference TRBV9 and TRBJ2-3, is as follows: DSGVTQTPKHLITATGQRVTLRCSPRSGDLSVYWYQQSLDQGLQFLIQYYNGEERAKGNILERFSAQQFPDLHSELNLSSLELGDSALYFCASSLLGGTDTQYFGPGTRLTVL.

The rearrangement links TRBV4-3 to TRBJ2-2; D not certain. Trimming removed 8 bases at V and 1 base at J, with 14 bases between. The CDR3 runs to 15 residues. Germline V gene data show CDR1 as LGHNA and CDR2 as YSLEER. CDR3 DNA: TGCGCCAGCGTTGACACATTAGGGAACACCGGGGAGCTGTTTTTT. Translation: CASVDTLGNTGELFF.

The chain has TRBV28 and TRBJ2-2; D unclear. Germline CDR1 MDHEN, CDR2 SYDVKM. The V and J ends lost 5 bases and 3 bases respectively, with 7 bases between them. The length of the CDR3 is 13 residues. The CDR3 region is CASSSRDTGELFF. CDR3 sequence (DNA): TGTGCCAGCAGTAGCCGGGACACCGGGGAGCTGTTTTTT.

CDR3 in DNA: TGTGCCAGCAGTTTCGTGACAGGGGCTCGTCCCTTTAATCAGCCCCAGCATTTT. Protein product: CASSFVTGARPFNQPQHF. The chain carries TRBV27 and TRBJ1-5; 8 bases fit TRBD1. The CDR3 is 18 amino acids. Germline V gene sequence: CDR1 MNHEY, CDR2 SMNVEV (reference sequence). Trimming took 3 bases from V and 4 from J; bases not matched to a gene: 14.

The chain recombines TRBV30 with TRBJ1-1, with a tentative D call TRBD1 (6 bases). The germline V gene encodes CDR1 GTSNPN and CDR2 SVGIG (reference sequence). The CDR3 is made up of 15 amino acids. The V gene lost 0 bases and the J gene lost 5 bases, with 16 bases spanning the gap. As DNA, the CDR3 is TGTGCCTGGAGTGTACGGGGGGCTTCGGGGACTGAAGCTTTCTTT. Translated: CAWSVRGASGTEAFF.